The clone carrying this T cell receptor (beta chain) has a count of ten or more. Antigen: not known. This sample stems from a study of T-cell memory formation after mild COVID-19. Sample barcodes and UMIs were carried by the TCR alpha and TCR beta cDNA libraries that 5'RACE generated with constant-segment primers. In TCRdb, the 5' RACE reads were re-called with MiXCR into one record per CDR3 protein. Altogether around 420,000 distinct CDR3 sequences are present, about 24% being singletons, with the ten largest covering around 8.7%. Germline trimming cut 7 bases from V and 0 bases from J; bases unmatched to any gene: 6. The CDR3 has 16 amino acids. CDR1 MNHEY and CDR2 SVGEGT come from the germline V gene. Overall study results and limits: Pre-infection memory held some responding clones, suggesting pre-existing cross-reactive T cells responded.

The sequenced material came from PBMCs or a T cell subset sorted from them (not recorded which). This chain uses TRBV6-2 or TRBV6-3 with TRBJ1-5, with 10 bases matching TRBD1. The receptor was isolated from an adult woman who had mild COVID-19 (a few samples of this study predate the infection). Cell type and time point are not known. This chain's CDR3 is CASTSGDRGSNQPQHF. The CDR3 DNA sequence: TGTGCCAGCACCAGTGGGGACAGGGGTAGCAATCAGCCCCAGCATTTT.